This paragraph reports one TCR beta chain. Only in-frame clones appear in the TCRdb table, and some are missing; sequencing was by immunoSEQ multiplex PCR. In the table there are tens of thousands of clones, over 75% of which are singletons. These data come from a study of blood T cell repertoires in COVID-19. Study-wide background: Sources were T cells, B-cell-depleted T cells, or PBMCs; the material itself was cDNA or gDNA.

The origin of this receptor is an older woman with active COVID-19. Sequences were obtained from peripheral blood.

The CDR3 DNA reads as TGTGCCAGCAGTGGCCGGACAGGGAAACAGACCATATATTTT. Its translation is CASSGRTGKQTIYF. The chain uses TRBV6-6 and TRBJ1-3; 8 nucleotides align to TRBD1. J gave up 10 bases and V 5 bases, and 10 bases lay outside the gene matches. The CDR3 is 14 residues long. Looked up from germline, CDR1 is MNHNY and CDR2 is SVGAGI (reference sequence).